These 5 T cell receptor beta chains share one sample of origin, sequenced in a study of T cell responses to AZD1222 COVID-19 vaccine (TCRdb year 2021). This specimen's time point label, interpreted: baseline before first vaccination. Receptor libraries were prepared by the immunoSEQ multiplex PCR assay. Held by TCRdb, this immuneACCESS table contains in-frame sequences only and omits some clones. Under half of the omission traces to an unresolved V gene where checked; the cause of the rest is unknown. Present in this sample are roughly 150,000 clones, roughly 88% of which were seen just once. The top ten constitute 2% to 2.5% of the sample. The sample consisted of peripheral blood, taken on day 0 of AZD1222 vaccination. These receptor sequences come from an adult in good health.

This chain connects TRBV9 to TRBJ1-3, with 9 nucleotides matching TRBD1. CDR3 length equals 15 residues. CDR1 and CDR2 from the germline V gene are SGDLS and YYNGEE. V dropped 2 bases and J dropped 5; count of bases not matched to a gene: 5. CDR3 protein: CASSVDRGSRNTIYF. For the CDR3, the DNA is TGTGCCAGCAGCGTGGACAGGGGTTCGAGAAACACCATATATTTT.

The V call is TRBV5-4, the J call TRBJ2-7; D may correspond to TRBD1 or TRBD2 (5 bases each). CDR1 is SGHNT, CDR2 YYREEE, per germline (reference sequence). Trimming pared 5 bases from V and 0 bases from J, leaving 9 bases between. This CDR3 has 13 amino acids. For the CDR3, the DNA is TGTGCCAGCAGTTGGGACGGCTCCTACGAGCAGTACTTC. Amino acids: CASSWDGSYEQYF.

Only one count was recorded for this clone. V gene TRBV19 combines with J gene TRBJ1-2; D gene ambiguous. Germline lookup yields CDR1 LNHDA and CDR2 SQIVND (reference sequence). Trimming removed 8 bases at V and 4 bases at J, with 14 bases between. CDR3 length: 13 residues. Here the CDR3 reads CASRPELPYGYTF. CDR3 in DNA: TGTGCCAGTCGGCCCGAGCTGCCCTATGGCTACACCTTC.

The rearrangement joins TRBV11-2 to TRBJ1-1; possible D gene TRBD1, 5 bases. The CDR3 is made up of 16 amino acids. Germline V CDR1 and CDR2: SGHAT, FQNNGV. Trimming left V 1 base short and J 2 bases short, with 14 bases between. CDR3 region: CASSLGVGTANTEAFF. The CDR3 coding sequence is TGTGCCAGCAGCTTAGGTGTGGGGACCGCAAACACTGAAGCTTTCTTT.

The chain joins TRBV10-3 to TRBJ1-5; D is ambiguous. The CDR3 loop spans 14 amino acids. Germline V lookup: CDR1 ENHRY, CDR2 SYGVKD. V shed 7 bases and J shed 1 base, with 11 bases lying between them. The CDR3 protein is CAIKAEGSNQPQHF. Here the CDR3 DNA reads TGTGCCATCAAGGCCGAAGGGAGCAATCAGCCCCAGCATTTT.